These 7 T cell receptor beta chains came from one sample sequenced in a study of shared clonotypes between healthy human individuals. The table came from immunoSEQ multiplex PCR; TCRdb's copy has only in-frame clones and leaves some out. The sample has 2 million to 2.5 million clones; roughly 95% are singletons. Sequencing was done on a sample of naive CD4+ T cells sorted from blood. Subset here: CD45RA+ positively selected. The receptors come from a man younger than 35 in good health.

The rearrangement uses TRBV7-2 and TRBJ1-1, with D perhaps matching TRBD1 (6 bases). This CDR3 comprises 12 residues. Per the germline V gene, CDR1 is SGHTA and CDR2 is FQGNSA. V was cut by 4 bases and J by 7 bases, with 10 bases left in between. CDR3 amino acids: CASSSGTLEAFF. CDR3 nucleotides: TGTGCCAGCAGCTCAGGGACACTTGAAGCTTTCTTT.

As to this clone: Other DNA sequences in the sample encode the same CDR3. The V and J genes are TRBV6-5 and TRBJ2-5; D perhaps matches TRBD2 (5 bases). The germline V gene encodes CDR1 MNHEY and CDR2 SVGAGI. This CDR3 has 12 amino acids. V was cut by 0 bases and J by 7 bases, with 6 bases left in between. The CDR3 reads CASSYSGGTQYF. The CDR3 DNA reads TGTGCCAGCAGTTACTCAGGAGGGACCCAGTACTTC.

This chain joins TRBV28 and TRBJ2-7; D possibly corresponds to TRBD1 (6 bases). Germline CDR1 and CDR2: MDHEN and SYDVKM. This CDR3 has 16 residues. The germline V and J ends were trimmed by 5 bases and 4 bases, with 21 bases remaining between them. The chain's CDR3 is CASSRQGSPPWYEQYF. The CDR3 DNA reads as TGTGCCAGCAGTCGTCAGGGGAGCCCGCCTTGGTACGAGCAGTACTTC.

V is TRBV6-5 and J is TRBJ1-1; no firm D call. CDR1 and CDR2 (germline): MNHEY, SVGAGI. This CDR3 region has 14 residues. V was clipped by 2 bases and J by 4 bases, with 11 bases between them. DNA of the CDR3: TGTGCCAGCAGTTACCGCGGATTAGGCACTGAAGCTTTCTTT. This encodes CASSYRGLGTEAFF.

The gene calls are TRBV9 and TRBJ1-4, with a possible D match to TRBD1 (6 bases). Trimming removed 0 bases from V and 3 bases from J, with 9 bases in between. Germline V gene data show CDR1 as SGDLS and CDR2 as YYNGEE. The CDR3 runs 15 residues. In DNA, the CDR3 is TGTGCCAGCAGCGTAGGGGGACATCCTAATGAAAAACTGTTTTTT. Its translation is CASSVGGHPNEKLFF.

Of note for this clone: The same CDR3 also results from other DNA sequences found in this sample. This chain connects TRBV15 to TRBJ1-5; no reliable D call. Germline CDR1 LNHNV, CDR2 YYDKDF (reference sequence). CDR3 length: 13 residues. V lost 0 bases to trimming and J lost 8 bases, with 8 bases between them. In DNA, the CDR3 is TGTGCCACCAGCAGAGACCCGACTGAGCCCCAGCATTTT. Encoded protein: CATSRDPTEPQHF.

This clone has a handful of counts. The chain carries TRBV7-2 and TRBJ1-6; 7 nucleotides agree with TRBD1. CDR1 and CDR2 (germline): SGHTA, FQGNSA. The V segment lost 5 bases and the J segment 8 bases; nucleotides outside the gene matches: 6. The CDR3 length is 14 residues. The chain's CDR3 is CASSTGQTYSPLHF. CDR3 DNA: TGTGCCAGCAGCACGGGACAGACATATTCACCCCTCCACTTT.